This TCR beta chain was found in a study of cytomegalovirus exposure and HLA in healthy donors (dated by TCRdb to about 2017). Background on the whole study: According to a later analysis, one platform produced both the 110 or so validation repertoires and the 666 repertoires of the first cohort. The study aimed to test whether cataloging public T cell receptors could reveal signatures of past pathogen exposure. Along with the approximately 700-subject first cohort, a separate validation cohort of around 120 different subjects was used. High-throughput TCR immunosequencing, statistical association of individual TCRs with disease status, and machine learning were combined to predict cytomegalovirus infection status.

V and J are trimmed by 9 bases and 6 bases, and the gene matches miss 8 bases of the junction. CDR1 and CDR2, per the germline V gene (reference sequence), are MNHEY and SMNVEV. The CDR3, from cysteine to phenylalanine, totals 14 residues. Only the CDR3 region is kept as DNA, spanning 42 bases read in frame from base 1. Library preparation used the immunoSEQ multiplex PCR assay. In the authors' own workflow: To diagnose cytomegalovirus status from the catalog of TCR beta chain sequences, a statistical classification framework was built. This immuneACCESS table, as held by TCRdb, lists in-frame sequences with V and J called but not all clones. Of the missing ones, under half trace to an unresolved V gene in checked studies; the others have no known cause. The DNA gave D and trimming, while V, J and clone size come from that table. The sample has 250,000 to 300,000 clones on record, 80% to 90% of them singletons. The top ten clonotypes cover over 0.95% of the sample.

General findings and caveats noted by the study authors: A later analysis had no HLA typing for the validation cohort, so co-occurrence there was scored across all 130 or so repertoires. Most TCR sequences were observed very rarely across donors, whereas some public TCRs were present in many individuals. The authors suggested that the approach could potentially be generalized to other disease states and immunological phenotypes. The study listed 150 to 200 TCR beta chains as associated with cytomegalovirus. Of the cluster scores, about 94% were above 0 in a later analysis, which found that TCRs clustered in the first cohort also tended to co-occur in the 110 or so validation repertoires. In both the original and validation cohorts, the classifier was reported to diagnose cytomegalovirus status with high specificity and sensitivity. In vitro tests confirmed that a few of the cytomegalovirus-associated TCR beta chains recognize cytomegalovirus antigens.

Donors formed part of the validation cohort, which comprised 120 subjects and was distinct from the first cohort of roughly 600 subjects. Only one count was recorded for this clone. The clone's antigen remains unknown. No per-base quality is available; no much larger clone lies one base away. This CDR3 is also generated by other DNA sequences in the sample. The sequenced sample was PBMCs. The chain links TRBV27 with TRBJ2-2, with TRBD2 identical over 9 junction bases. The receptor comes from a woman between 18 and 29 years old in good health and CMV-seronegative. Here is the DNA: TGTGCCAGTAGTGGCGGGGGGGCGGCCGGGGAGCTGTTTTTT. It encodes CASSGGGAAGELFF.